This TCR beta chain was observed in a study of vaccination and CD4 T cells after COVID-19. Turning to the study itself: Overlapping spike pools from SARS-CoV-2 and HCoV-NL63, HCoV-OC43 and HCoV-229E served as culture stimuli.

Trimming cost V 8 bases and J 6 bases; bases outside gene matches: 7. CDR1 and CDR2 from the germline V gene are LGHDT and YNNKEL (reference sequence). The CDR3 contains 14 residues. Concerning this clonotype itself: Its matching antigen is unknown.

Treatment reported: roughly ten-day PBMC culture with coronavirus spike peptide pools or control peptides (ViraFEST assay). Sequencing of cultured CD4+ T cell DNA used the Oncomine TCR Beta short-read assay. TCRdb re-called the PCR reads with MiXCR, one entry per CDR3 protein. The table has about 19,000 distinct CDR3 sequences, around two fifths seen once. This receptor was obtained from a human donor with COVID-19. Material: cultured CD4+ T cells from blood. The V gene is TRBV3-1, the J gene TRBJ1-2; the match to TRBD1 covers 12 bases. The CDR3 DNA follows: TGTGCCAGCTCACGGGGACAGGGGGCGGATGGCTACACCTTC. It translates to CASSRGQGADGYTF.